Included here is one T cell receptor beta chain sequence, with context. The antigen remains unidentified. The sample originates from a study of CD8+ T cells in alopecia areata. Points from the study as a whole: Both scalp clonality and the expanded CD8+ clones among the top 100 showed a significant decrease with tofacitinib.

Described treatment: oral pan-JAK inhibitor, 5-10 mg twice daily. Germline CDR1 reads SQVTM; CDR2 reads ANQGSEA. The CDR3 spans 11 residues. Trimming stripped 7 bases from V and 8 bases from J, with 14 bases between. Extraction of RNA preceded its reverse transcription into cDNA, which served as the sequencing template. Libraries were prepared by immunoSEQ multiplex PCR; TCRdb keeps only in-frame clonotypes and omits some of them. The profile shows about 190,000 clones, approximately 60% of them singletons. The receptor was derived from a human donor with alopecia areata. The chain employs TRBV29-1 and TRBJ1-2, with D maybe TRBD1 (6 bases). The input for sequencing was CD4+ T cells sorted from blood, taken at week 4, from a patient treated with tofacitinib. CDR3 nucleotide sequence: TGCAGCGCCCTCAGGGGTCAGGGCTACACCTTC. The encoded protein is CSALRGQGYTF.